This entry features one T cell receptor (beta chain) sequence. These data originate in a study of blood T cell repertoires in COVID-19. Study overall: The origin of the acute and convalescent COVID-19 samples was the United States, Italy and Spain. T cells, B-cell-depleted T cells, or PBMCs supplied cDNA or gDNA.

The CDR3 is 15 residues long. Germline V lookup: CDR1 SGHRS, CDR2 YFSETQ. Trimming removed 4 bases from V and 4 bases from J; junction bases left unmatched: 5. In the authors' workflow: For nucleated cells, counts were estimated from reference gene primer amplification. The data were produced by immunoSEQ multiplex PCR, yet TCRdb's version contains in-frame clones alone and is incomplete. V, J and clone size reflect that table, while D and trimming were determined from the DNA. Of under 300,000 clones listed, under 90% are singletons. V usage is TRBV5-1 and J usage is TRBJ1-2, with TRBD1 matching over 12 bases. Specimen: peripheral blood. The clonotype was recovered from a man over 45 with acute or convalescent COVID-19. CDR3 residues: CASSPGQGAGYGYTF. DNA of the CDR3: TGCGCCAGCAGCCCGGGACAGGGGGCAGGCTATGGCTACACCTTC. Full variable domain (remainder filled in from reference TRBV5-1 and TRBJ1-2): KAGVTQTPRYLIKTRGQQVTLSCSPISGHRSVSWYQQTPGQGLQFLFEYFSETQRNKGNFPGRFSGRQFSNSRSEMNVSTLELGDSALYLCASSPGQGAGYGYTFGSGTRLTVV.